The clone carrying this T cell receptor (beta chain) has a handful of counts. Its antigen is as yet unknown. This entry comes from a study of response to subunit inactivated influenza vaccine. General observations from the study: Authors suggested each seasonal flu vaccination may recruit only limited numbers of new T cells.

Using its own MiXCR run on the RT-PCR reads, TCRdb lists one record per CDR3 protein. The sample yields a few hundred thousand distinct CDR3 sequences, about a fifth seen once. The germline V gene encodes CDR1 SQVTM and CDR2 ANQGSEA. V was pared by 6 bases and J by 2 bases, with 4 bases of the junction left unmatched. This CDR3 is built from 15 residues. The gene calls are TRBV29-1 and TRBJ2-3; 14 positions agree with TRBD2. This sample comprised PBMCs from blood, obtained approximately 20 months after vaccination. This TCR derives from a man aged 45 to 75 who received an inactivated influenza vaccine. CDR3 region: CSVEGLAGATDTQYF. The CDR3 DNA sequence: TGCAGCGTGGAGGGACTAGCGGGGGCCACAGATACGCAGTATTTT.